This T cell receptor (beta chain) was profiled in a study of blood T cells in healthy people across ages. J lost 6 bases, V lost 0 bases, and 3 bases had no gene match. The CDR3 is 15 residues long. Germline CDR1 MGHRA, CDR2 YSYEKL. Roughly 10 milliliters of peripheral blood were drawn from each donor into EDTA-treated tubes. Primed by a sample-barcoded 5' primer and a J-beta primer mix, a second PCR proceeded for roughly 7 to 12 cycles. Via MiXCR, TCRdb re-called the 5' RACE reads, giving one row per CDR3 protein. The sample contains around 1,000,000 distinct CDR3 sequences, almost 25% of which appear only once. This clonotype was detected only a few times. These same data were also listed under a study on T cells of mothers and their children. This second report adds: Thymic selection shapes TCR recombination output in related pairs, and it does so similarly in unrelated pairs.

This receptor was obtained from a girl aged 2-15 years in good health. Sequencing used blood. The J gene is TRBJ2-1, the V gene TRBV4-1; 9 nucleotides align to TRBD1. CDR3 nucleotide sequence: TGCGCCAGCAGCCAAGAGGGACAGGGAAGCAATGAGCAGTTCTTC. Protein product: CASSQEGQGSNEQFF.